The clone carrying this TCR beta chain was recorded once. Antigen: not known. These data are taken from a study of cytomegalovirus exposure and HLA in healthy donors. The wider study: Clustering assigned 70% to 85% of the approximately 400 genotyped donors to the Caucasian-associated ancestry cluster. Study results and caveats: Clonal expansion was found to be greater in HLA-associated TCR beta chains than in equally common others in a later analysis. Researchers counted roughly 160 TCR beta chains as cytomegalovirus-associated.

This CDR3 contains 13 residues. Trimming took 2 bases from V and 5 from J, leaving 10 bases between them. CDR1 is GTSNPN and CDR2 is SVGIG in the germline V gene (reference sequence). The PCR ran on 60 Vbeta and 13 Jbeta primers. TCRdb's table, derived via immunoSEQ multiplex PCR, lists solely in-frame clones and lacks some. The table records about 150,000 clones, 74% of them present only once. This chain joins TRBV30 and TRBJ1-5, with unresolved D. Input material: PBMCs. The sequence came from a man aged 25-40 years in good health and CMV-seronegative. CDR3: CAWSLSGDQPQHF. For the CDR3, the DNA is TGTGCCTGGAGTCTCTCCGGAGATCAGCCCCAGCATTTT. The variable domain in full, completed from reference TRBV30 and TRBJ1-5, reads SQTIHQWPATLVQPVGSPLSLECTVEGTSNPNLYWYRQAAGRGLQLLFYSVGIGQISSEVPQNLSASRPQDRQFILSSKKLLLSDSGFYLCAWSLSGDQPQHFGDGTRLSIL.